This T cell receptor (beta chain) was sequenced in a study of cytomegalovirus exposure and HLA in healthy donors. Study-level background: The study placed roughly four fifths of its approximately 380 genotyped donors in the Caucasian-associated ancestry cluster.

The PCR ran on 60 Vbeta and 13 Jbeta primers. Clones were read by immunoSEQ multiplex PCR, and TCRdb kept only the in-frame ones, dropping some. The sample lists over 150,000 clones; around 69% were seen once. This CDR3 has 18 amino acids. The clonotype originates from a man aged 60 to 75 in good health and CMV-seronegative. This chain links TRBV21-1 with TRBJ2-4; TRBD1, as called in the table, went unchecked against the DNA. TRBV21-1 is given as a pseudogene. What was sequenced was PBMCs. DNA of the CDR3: TGTGCCAGCAGCAAAGACCGAGGGACAGGGGGAGCCAAAAACATTCAGTACTTC. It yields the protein CASSKDRGTGGAKNIQYF.